A single sample gave rise to the 23 T cell receptor beta chains below, sequenced in a study of radiation and T cells in renal cell carcinoma. The repertoire was sequenced with immunoSEQ multiplex PCR; TCRdb's copy has only in-frame clones and lacks some. The sample carries around 15,000 clones, approximately 56% recorded once. Treatment indicated: treatment-naive control, cytoreductive nephrectomy. Sequencing was performed on tumor tissue, taken from a patient whose treatment was nephrectomy without radiotherapy. The origin of the receptors is a man in his forties with renal cell carcinoma.

The rearrangement links TRBV13 to TRBJ1-1; D not certain. Germline V CDR1 and CDR2: PRHDT, FYEKMQ (reference sequence). The CDR3 is made up of 14 amino acids. Between the trimmed V and J ends, which lost 0 bases and 7 bases, there was a span of 12 bases. The CDR3 region has the DNA TGTGCCAGCAGCTTAGGATCGGGCGGTGGTGAAGCTTTCTTT. It is translated as CASSLGSGGGEAFF.

This clone was found once. The chain employs TRBV30 and TRBJ1-1; D remains unclear. Trimming removed 8 bases at V and 5 bases at J, with 6 bases between. There are 9 residues in the CDR3. The germline gives CDR1 GTSNPN, CDR2 SVGIG (reference sequence). This chain's CDR3 is CAVGTEAFF. CDR3 bases: TGTGCCGTCGGGACTGAAGCTTTCTTT.

The V call is TRBV14, the J call TRBJ2-3, with 8 bases lining up with TRBD1. V was clipped by 4 bases and J by 0 bases; unmatched bases: 3. CDR1 and CDR2 (germline): SGHDN, FVKESK. The CDR3 consists of 15 residues. The CDR3 nucleotides are TGTGCCAGCAGCCGCAGGACAGGGAGCACAGATACGCAGTATTTT. It translates to CASSRRTGSTDTQYF.

This rearrangement joins TRBV6-5 to TRBJ2-7; possible D gene TRBD1, 6 bases. Germline CDR1 and CDR2: MNHEY and SVGAGI. Deletions cut 4 bases from V and 4 bases from J, with 14 bases between. The CDR3 consists of 14 residues. Here the CDR3 DNA reads TGTGCCAGCAGTTCCCGACAGGAGCTGTACGAGCAGTACTTC. It is translated as CASSSRQELYEQYF.

The chain joins TRBV6-6 to TRBJ2-3; perhaps TRBD1 as D (6 bases). This CDR3 is built from 15 residues. Germline lookup yields CDR1 MNHNY and CDR2 SVGAGI (reference sequence). V lost 6 bases and J 12 bases, leaving 25 bases between the germline ends. The CDR3 nucleotides are TGTGCCAGCAGCCCCGGAAGAGGGGGAAAGCCCTACCAGTATTTT. Amino acid sequence: CASSPGRGGKPYQYF.

Only a few counts were recorded for this clone. J is TRBJ1-2 and V is TRBV4-1; TRBD1 might be the D (5 bases). CDR3 length: 14 amino acids. Between the trimmed V and J ends, which lost 0 bases and 8 bases, there was a span of 13 bases. Germline CDR1 MGHRA, CDR2 YSYEKL. This CDR3 reads CASSQDPGARGYTF. For the CDR3, the DNA is TGCGCCAGCAGCCAAGACCCCGGGGCTCGGGGCTACACCTTC.

This clone is categorized as medium-sized. The chain combines TRBV30 with TRBJ1-6, with a tentative D call TRBD1 (5 bases). Between the trimmed V and J ends, which lost 0 bases and 0 bases, there was a span of 12 bases. The CDR3 runs to 17 residues. Germline assignment: CDR1 GTSNPN and CDR2 SVGIG (reference sequence). The CDR3 DNA sequence: TGTGCCTGGAGTGTTAGGGGCTTTAGCTCCTATAATTCACCCCTCCACTTT. Translation: CAWSVRGFSSYNSPLHF.

The J gene is TRBJ1-6, the V gene TRBV5-1, with TRBD1 as a possible D gene (5 bases). V dropped 5 bases and J dropped 8 bases, with 17 bases sitting between them. Germline assignment: CDR1 SGHRS and CDR2 YFSETQ. The CDR3 has 15 amino acids. The CDR3 here is CASRKSGTVDSPLHF. Written as DNA, the CDR3 is TGCGCCAGCAGAAAATCCGGGACCGTGGATTCACCCCTCCACTTT.

The sample holds many counts of this clone. The rearrangement links TRBV4-3 to TRBJ1-6; 7 bases line up with TRBD1. Unmatched junction bases numbered 5, after V lost 0 bases and J lost 9 bases. The CDR3 totals 15 residues. Germline V gives CDR1 LGHNA, CDR2 YSLEER. Here the CDR3 DNA reads TGCGCCAGCAGCCAAGAAGGCAGGGGGGCTTCACCCCTCCACTTT. Translation gives CASSQEGRGASPLHF.

This sequence joins TRBV5-8 and TRBJ2-5, with a weak D call TRBD2 (7 bases). The CDR3 sequence is 15 residues long. The germline CDR1 and CDR2 sequences are SGHTS and YDEGEE. V was clipped by 4 bases and J by 5 bases, with 18 bases between them. The CDR3 DNA reads as TGTGCCAGCAGCGGGGGCGGCGGGGGCCGGGAGACCCAGTACTTC. The encoded protein is CASSGGGGGRETQYF.

V and J are TRBV4-2 and TRBJ2-1; 8 bases are a match to TRBD2. The CDR3 length is 13 residues. The ends lost 4 bases at V and 8 bases at J; junction bases unmatched: 4. The germline V gene encodes CDR1 LGHNA and CDR2 YNFKEQ. The CDR3 spells CASSPPGGDEQFF. The CDR3 bases are TGTGCCAGCAGCCCTCCGGGGGGGGATGAGCAGTTCTTC.

The CDR3 coding sequence is TGTGCCAGCAGTTTGGCAGGGGTTAAGGGCGAGCAGTACTTC. This translates into CASSLAGVKGEQYF. The chain recombines TRBV28 with TRBJ2-7, with D perhaps matching TRBD1 (6 bases). The germline CDR1 and CDR2 sequences are MDHEN and SYDVKM. This CDR3 comprises 14 residues. Trimming cost V 3 bases and J 6 bases, with 15 bases left between them.

This chain connects TRBV7-2 to TRBJ2-7, with D possibly TRBD2 on 5 matching bases. V was cut by 3 bases and J by 4 bases, with 16 bases left in between. The CDR3 loop spans 15 amino acids. Germline lookup yields CDR1 SGHTA and CDR2 FQGNSA. CDR3 sequence: CASSFLGREGYEQYF. The CDR3 DNA is TGTGCCAGCAGCTTTTTAGGTCGCGAGGGTTACGAGCAGTACTTC.

The gene calls are TRBV25-1 and TRBJ2-1; the D gene is possibly TRBD1 (6 bases). The germline V gene encodes CDR1 MGHDK and CDR2 SYGVNS. This CDR3 region has 15 residues. V dropped 6 bases and J dropped 0 bases, with 12 bases sitting between them. The CDR3 loop reads CASSPGASSYNEQFF. The CDR3 coding sequence is TGTGCCAGCAGCCCAGGGGCGAGCTCCTACAATGAGCAGTTCTTC. The full variable domain, with the rest looked up from reference TRBV25-1 and TRBJ2-1, is EADIYQTPRYLVIGTGKKITLECSQTMGHDKMYWYQQDPGMELHLIHYSYGVNSTEKGDLSSESTVSRIRTEHFPLTLESARPSHTSQYLCASSPGASSYNEQFFGPGTRLTVL.

This chain uses TRBV13 with TRBJ2-5, with no clear D. The CDR3 has 18 amino acids. V lost 5 bases and J 2 bases, leaving 24 bases between the germline ends. Germline loops: CDR1 PRHDT, CDR2 FYEKMQ (reference sequence). The CDR3 DNA follows: TGTGCCAGCAGCCCCCCCCTGGATTCGTCGACTGTGCAAGAGACCCAGTACTTC. This gives the protein CASSPPLDSSTVQETQYF.

V is TRBV21-1 and J is TRBJ1-3; TRBD1, the D gene given by the table, was not confirmed from the DNA. TRBV21-1 constitutes a pseudogene. CDR3 size: 16 residues. The CDR3 DNA is TGTGCCAGCAGCAAAGGGCAGGGGCACTCTGGAAACACCATATATTTT. This sequence encodes CASSKGQGHSGNTIYF.

The V call is TRBV4-1, the J call TRBJ1-4; 8 bases are shared with TRBD1. The CDR3 runs to 15 residues. V was clipped by 1 base and J by 8 bases; unmatched bases: 6. Per germline, CDR1 MGHRA and CDR2 YSYEKL. In DNA, the CDR3 is TGCGCCAGCAGCCAAGCGGACAGGGAGGGGGAAAAACTGTTTTTT. Protein: CASSQADREGEKLFF.

This clone was recorded once. This chain joins TRBV7-9 and TRBJ1-2; TRBD1 might be the D (5 bases). Germline V CDR1 and CDR2: SEHNR, FQNEAQ (reference sequence). The CDR3 extends over 13 amino acids. V was shortened by 1 base and J by 6 bases, with 9 bases between the two germline ends. CDR3 sequence: CASSLVSGDGYTF. The CDR3 DNA follows: TGTGCCAGCAGCTTAGTCTCGGGGGATGGCTACACCTTC.

The genes are TRBV16 and TRBJ2-7, with TRBD2 as a possible D gene (6 bases). This CDR3 has 11 residues. Per the germline V gene, CDR1 is KGHSY and CDR2 is FQNENV. V lost 5 bases and J 5 bases, leaving 7 bases between the germline ends. The CDR3 loop reads CASSGGNEQYF. The CDR3 nucleotides are TGTGCCAGCAGCGGAGGGAACGAGCAGTACTTC.

This clone occurred a few times. This chain joins TRBV5-6 and TRBJ1-4, with TRBD1 as a possible D gene (5 bases). The CDR3 covers 16 residues. Trimming took off 4 bases at V and 8 bases at J, with 21 bases between the two ends. The germline gives CDR1 SGHDT, CDR2 YYEEEE. The DNA for the CDR3 is TGTGCCAGCAGCCTGGGGACTTTCTCCCCTAGGGAAAAACTGTTTTTT. Translated: CASSLGTFSPREKLFF.

This clone has only a few counts. The chain uses TRBV6-6 and TRBJ1-5; perhaps TRBD1 as D (5 bases). The CDR3 runs 15 residues. The V end was cut by 6 bases, the J end by 0 bases, with 12 bases between. Germline CDR1 reads MNHNY; CDR2 reads SVGAGI (reference sequence). In nucleotides, the CDR3 is TGTGCCAGCAGCCTACAGGTGCATAGCAATCAGCCCCAGCATTTT. Amino acid sequence: CASSLQVHSNQPQHF.

This clone was observed a few times. V usage is TRBV7-9 and J usage is TRBJ1-1; possibly TRBD1 for D (6 bases). Per germline, CDR1 SEHNR and CDR2 FQNEAQ (reference sequence). The CDR3 sequence is 15 residues long. The V gene lost 1 base and the J gene lost 4 bases, with 13 bases spanning the gap. The CDR3 region has the DNA TGTGCCAGCAGCTTAGGGTCCACAGGGAGCACTGAAGCTTTCTTT. Encoded protein: CASSLGSTGSTEAFF.

The chain links TRBV25-1 to TRBJ1-4; 10 bases are a match to TRBD1. Unmatched junction bases numbered 9, after V lost 4 bases and J lost 7 bases. The CDR3 consists of 16 residues. Germline loops: CDR1 MGHDK, CDR2 SYGVNS. CDR3 in DNA: TGTGCCAGCAGTGCCTCCGGGACAGGGGCGGGTGAAAAACTGTTTTTT. Encoded protein: CASSASGTGAGEKLFF. The complete variable domain, with remaining parts taken from reference TRBV25-1 and TRBJ1-4, reads EADIYQTPRYLVIGTGKKITLECSQTMGHDKMYWYQQDPGMELHLIHYSYGVNSTEKGDLSSESTVSRIRTEHFPLTLESARPSHTSQYLCASSASGTGAGEKLFFGSGTQLSVL.